The 10 T cell receptor beta chains below were found in one sample sequenced in a study of tumor-infiltrating lymphocytes in primary liver carcinoma. Starting from 500 ng of total RNA, TCR beta cDNA was produced with a primer in the constant region. Construction of TCR beta libraries relied on three successive nested multiplex PCR rounds employing slightly modified ARM-PCR. Use of TRBV1-TRBV30 forward primers with a C-beta reverse primer characterized the first two PCR rounds, which lasted approximately 11 cycles each. MiXCR, applied by TCRdb to the multiplex PCR reads, yields one record per CDR3 protein. The repertoire includes 300,000 to 350,000 distinct CDR3 sequences, almost 65% of them detected once, and 5% to 6.5% sits in the top ten. Researchers drew blood RNA from unsorted whole blood and extracted germline DNA as well. The sample taken for sequencing was peripheral blood. The receptors come from a man aged 35 to 55 with primary liver carcinoma and hepatitis B virus infection.

With regard to this clonotype: Compared with germline, one end of the junction differs, possibly owing to a read error. This sequence joins TRBV5-1 and TRBJ2-1; 8 nucleotides align to TRBD1. CDR3 length: 15 residues. Germline V gene sequence: CDR1 SGHRS, CDR2 YFSETQ. Here the CDR3 reads CAGSRDRGPYNEQFF. DNA of the CDR3: TGCGCCGGCAGCCGCGACAGGGGCCCTTACAATGAGCAGTTCTTC. Full variable domain (rest looked up from reference TRBV5-1 and TRBJ2-1): KAGVTQTPRYLIKTRGQQVTLSCSPISGHRSVSWYQQTPGQGLQFLFEYFSETQRNKGNFPGRFSGRQFSNSRSEMNVSTLELGDSALYLCAGSRDRGPYNEQFFGPGTRLTVL.

This clonotype was seen a few times. This chain uses TRBV5-6 with TRBJ1-2; perhaps TRBD1 as D (6 bases). Germline V gene data show CDR1 as SGHDT and CDR2 as YYEEEE. V was cut by 4 bases and J by 0 bases, with 16 bases left in between. This CDR3 spans 16 amino acids. This CDR3 is CASSLLGASANYGYTF. The DNA of the CDR3 is TGTGCCAGCAGCCTTCTGGGGGCATCAGCTAACTATGGCTACACCTTC.

Worth noting for this clonotype: A read error may account for a junction end that differs from germline. V gene TRBV2 combines with J gene TRBJ2-5; D perhaps matches TRBD2 (6 bases). From germline, CDR1 is SNHLY and CDR2 FYNNEI. This CDR3 is 14 amino acids long. The CDR3 coding sequence is TGCGCCAGCAGTGAATCGGACTATCAAGAGACCCAGTACTTC. This encodes CASSESDYQETQYF.

This clonotype occurred once. The junction departs from germline at one end; a sequencing error may be responsible. The rearrangement uses TRBV11-2 and TRBJ2-1, with D maybe TRBD2 (6 bases). The CDR3 consists of 14 residues. Germline-derived CDR1 and CDR2 are SGHAT and FQNNGV. CDR3 sequence: CTSSLGTGVNEQFF. CDR3 sequence (DNA): TGTACCAGCAGCTTAGGGACTGGTGTAAATGAGCAGTTCTTC.

In regard to this clonotype: At one boundary the junction diverges from the germline segment, which might be a read error. The rearrangement links TRBV11-2 to TRBJ2-7; TRBD2 might be the D (6 bases). This CDR3 spans 15 amino acids. CDR1 is SGHAT, CDR2 FQNNGV, per germline. The CDR3 DNA reads as TGTACCAGCAGCTTAGGTGGCGGGGAGTCTGACGAGCAGTACTTC. Translation gives CTSSLGGGESDEQYF.

This clonotype was observed a few times. The chain combines TRBV28 with TRBJ1-4, with a weak D call TRBD1 (6 bases). Germline values: CDR1 MDHEN, CDR2 SYDVKM. The CDR3 has 16 amino acids. V was clipped by 5 bases and J by 4 bases, with 17 bases between them. The CDR3, as DNA: TGTGCCAGCAGTAAGGACAGCTTGTTGGTTAATGAAAAACTGTTTTTT. Encoded protein: CASSKDSLLVNEKLFF.

Worth noting for this clonotype: This may be a read error: a much more frequent sequence differs by one nucleotide. The chain joins TRBV20-1 to TRBJ2-7; TRBD1 aligns across 7 bases. The germline gives CDR1 DFQATT, CDR2 SNEGSKA (reference sequence). The CDR3 spans 16 residues. J was trimmed by 7 bases and V by 0 bases; bases with no gene match: 15. Written as DNA, the CDR3 is TGCAGTGCTAGAGATTTATCCCGACCAGGGGGAAGAGAGCAGTACTTC. It translates to CSARDLSRPGGREQYF.

This clonotype was counted between two and nine times. The rearrangement links TRBV30 to TRBJ1-6; D might be TRBD1 (6 bases). Germline-derived CDR1 and CDR2 are GTSNPN and SVGIG (reference sequence). V was clipped by 6 bases and J by 7 bases, with 16 bases between them. The CDR3 contains 14 residues. The CDR3 DNA reads TGTGCCTGCCCTACTGCAGGGGAGAATTCACCCCTCCACTTT. Amino acids: CACPTAGENSPLHF.

A few counts support this clonotype. V and J are TRBV6-4 and TRBJ2-3; D might be TRBD1 (5 bases). This CDR3 is 14 amino acids long. Germline loops: CDR1 MRHNA, CDR2 SNTAGT. V was pared by 3 bases and J by 7 bases, with 14 bases between. The chain's CDR3 is CASSDYPGMYTQYF. Here the CDR3 DNA reads TGTGCCAGCAGTGATTATCCAGGGATGTATACGCAGTATTTT.

In its sample, this clonotype was seen many times. The chain has TRBV5-6 and TRBJ2-7; D not certain. V was shortened by 5 bases and J by 2 bases, with 14 bases between the two germline ends. This CDR3 comprises 14 residues. The germline V gene has CDR1 SGHDT and CDR2 YYEEEE. The CDR3 bases are TGTGCCAGCAGACTCAAGGGTGGGACCTACGAGCAGTACTTC. The encoded protein is CASRLKGGTYEQYF. Variable domain in full (rest from reference TRBV5-6 and TRBJ2-7): DAGVTQSPTHLIKTRGQQVTLRCSPKSGHDTVSWYQQALGQGPQFIFQYYEEEERQRGNFPDRFSGHQFPNYSSELNVNALLLGDSALYLCASRLKGGTYEQYFGPGTRLTVT.